This is a list of T cell receptor beta chains from one sample in a study of blood T cells in healthy people across ages. From the 5' RACE reads, TCRdb called clonotypes with MiXCR, one entry per CDR3 protein. This sample has 1.5 million or so distinct CDR3 sequences, with 35% to 45% found just once. Sequencing was done on a sample of blood. The receptors come from a woman between 18 and 29 years old in good health. Each CDR3 is given with its conserved first and last residue. The D gene is left open where the match is weak. Clone size is not always given. Where it is, it says once, few, many or a class for expanded clones.

length,size,V,J,D,DNA,CDR3
18,NA,TRBV20-1,TRBJ2-7,NA,TGCAGTGCTAGAGATAAAGACTACGGAGACGGTAGCCTCTACGAGCAGTACTTC,CSARDKDYGDGSLYEQYF
17,few,TRBV15,TRBJ2-1,TRBD2,TGTGCCACCAGCAGAGGGAAGCGGGGAAGCTCCTACAATGAGCAGTTCTTC,CATSRGKRGSSYNEQFF
14,NA,TRBV6-4,TRBJ2-7,TRBD2,TGTGCCAGCAACACTAGCGGGTTCCACTACGAGCAGTACTTC,CASNTSGFHYEQYF
14,NA,TRBV2,TRBJ1-2,TRBD1,TGTGCCACCTCAAACCCAGACAGGGAATATGGCTACACCTTC,CATSNPDREYGYTF
19,few,TRBV7-2,TRBJ1-2,TRBD1,TGTGCCAGCAGCGCTAAAGAATCGGGACAGATTAATGCTAACTATGGCTACACCTTC,CASSAKESGQINANYGYTF
13,NA,TRBV29-1,TRBJ1-5,NA,TGCAGCGTTGAAGTCACAGAAAATCAGCCCCAGCATTTT,CSVEVTENQPQHF
15,NA,TRBV5-5,TRBJ2-7,NA,TGTGCCAGCAGCTGGACTCGGGACGGTGCCTACGAGCAGTACTTC,CASSWTRDGAYEQYF
14,NA,TRBV27,TRBJ2-5,NA,TGTGCCAGCACTCCCGTAGGGTCTCAAGAGACCCAGTACTTC,CASTPVGSQETQYF
14,NA,TRBV6-5,TRBJ1-2,TRBD1,TGTGCCAGCAGTCGGGACAGCGTTATCTATGGCTACACCTTC,CASSRDSVIYGYTF
13,NA,TRBV2,TRBJ2-7,TRBD1,TGTGCCAGCGGACAGGGGTCCTACAATGAGCAGTACTTC,CASGQGSYNEQYF
14,NA,TRBV28,TRBJ1-1,NA,TGTGCGGTCGGGGAGGTGTTCATGAACACTGAAGCTTTCTTT,CAVGEVFMNTEAFF
18,NA,TRBV12-5,TRBJ2-1,TRBD1,TGTGCTAGTGGTTTGGATTCAGGTGGGGACAGGGTCTCCCATGAGCAGTTCTTC,CASGLDSGGDRVSHEQFF
14,many,TRBV7-2,TRBJ2-3,TRBD2,TGCGCCAGCAGCCGCCCGGGGGGAACAGATACGCAGTATTTT,CASSRPGGTDTQYF
14,NA,TRBV15,TRBJ2-5,NA,TGTGCCACCAGCCGAGAGGAAATCAAGGATGAGCAGTACTTC,CATSREEIKDEQYF
13,few,TRBV6-2/TRBV6-3,TRBJ2-1,NA,TGTGCCAGCAGACCGACAGTTTACAATGAGCAGTTCTTC,CASRPTVYNEQFF
14,once,TRBV5-1,TRBJ1-5,TRBD1,TGCGCCAGCAGCTTAACTACAGGGGTCCAGCCCCAGCATTTT,CASSLTTGVQPQHF
15,NA,TRBV20-1,TRBJ1-6,NA,TGCAGTGCAACCCCTCTGGACACGGACAATTCACCCCCCCACTTT,CSATPLDTDNSPPHF
14,NA,TRBV12-3/TRBV12-4,TRBJ2-1,NA,TGTGCCAGCAGTCCTTCGACATTTATCAATGAGCAGTTCTTC,CASSPSTFINEQFF
14,NA,TRBV20-1,TRBJ2-7,NA,TGCAGTGCTAGGGAGCGAGGTTACTCCTACGAGCAGTACTTC,CSARERGYSYEQYF
17,NA,TRBV3-1,TRBJ2-1,NA,TGTGCCAGCAGCCAAGAAACGGGAGTGAGACTGGTCAATGAGCAGTTCTTC,CASSQETGVRLVNEQFF
12,NA,TRBV27,TRBJ2-1,NA,TGTGCCAGCAGTTTAAGAGCGTCCGCCCAGTTCTTC,CASSLRASAQFF
13,NA,TRBV2,TRBJ2-1,TRBD1,TGTGCCAGCGGGGACAGGGGGCTAAGTGAGCAGTTCTTC,CASGDRGLSEQFF
16,few,TRBV11-2,TRBJ1-5,NA,TGTGCCAGCAGCGCATCGGGGGGGAGAGGCAATCAGCCCCAGCATTTT,CASSASGGRGNQPQHF
16,NA,TRBV9,TRBJ2-1,TRBD2,TGTGCCAGCAGCGTAGGACTAGCGGCCGCCTACAATGAGCAGTTCTTC,CASSVGLAAAYNEQFF
14,many,TRBV28,TRBJ2-5,NA,TGTGCCAGCTCCTCCCCGGACGGAGGAGAGACCCAGTACTTC,CASSSPDGGETQYF
15,NA,TRBV20-1,TRBJ2-1,TRBD2,TGCAGTGCTAGAGAGGGGACTAGCGGCAGGGGGGAGCAGTTCTTC,CSAREGTSGRGEQFF
18,NA,TRBV6-1,TRBJ2-1,TRBD1,TGTGCCAGCAGTCGAATATCCTGGGACAGCTCCTCCTACAATGAGCAGTTCTTC,CASSRISWDSSSYNEQFF
18,few,TRBV20-1,TRBJ2-7,TRBD2,TGCAGTGCTCCACCAGGAGTAGCGGGGGTACGTGTGGTCGACGAGCAGTACTTC,CSAPPGVAGVRVVDEQYF
18,once,TRBV20-1,TRBJ2-2,TRBD1,TGCAGTGCTAGAGATAAGGGGCCAGGGGGCCGGAACACCGGGGAGCTGTTTTTT,CSARDKGPGGRNTGELFF
14,NA,TRBV7-9,TRBJ2-7,NA,TGTGCCAGCAGCTCCACGGATCTTCGGGGAGAGCAGTACTTC,CASSSTDLRGEQYF
15,NA,TRBV2,TRBJ1-5,NA,TGTGCCAGCAGTGAAGAGTACGCAGGCAATCAGCCCCAGCATTTT,CASSEEYAGNQPQHF
15,NA,TRBV9,TRBJ2-3,NA,TGTGCCAGCAGCGTAGCCGGAGAAGGCACAGATACGCAGTATTTT,CASSVAGEGTDTQYF
15,NA,TRBV18,TRBJ2-7,NA,TGTGCCAGCTCACCCCTGGGCGGGACCTACAATGAGCAGTACTTC,CASSPLGGTYNEQYF
16,few,TRBV29-1,TRBJ2-3,NA,TGCAGCGTTGAGTCGCGGCTAGCAGTCTCCACAGATACGCAGTATTTT,CSVESRLAVSTDTQYF
13,NA,TRBV2,TRBJ2-3,NA,TGTGCCAGCAGCCTTTTAAATTCAGATACGCAGTATTTT,CASSLLNSDTQYF
15,NA,TRBV30,TRBJ2-1,TRBD2,TGTGCCTGGAGTGTAGGACTAGGTGTTTACAATGAGCAGTTCTTC,CAWSVGLGVYNEQFF
16,few,TRBV4-1,TRBJ2-1,NA,TGCGCCAGCAGCCAAGGTCTCCAGGCAGGTCACAATGAGCAGTTCTTC,CASSQGLQAGHNEQFF
14,few,TRBV3-1,TRBJ2-3,TRBD2,TGTGCCAGCAGCCTGCCTAGCGGCCCAGATACGCAGTATTTT,CASSLPSGPDTQYF
14,NA,TRBV6-2/TRBV6-3,TRBJ2-7,NA,TGTGCCAACAGTTTTACCGACACCTTCTACGAGCAGTACTTC,CANSFTDTFYEQYF
13,NA,TRBV25-1,TRBJ1-4,TRBD1,TGTGCCAGCAGTGAATCTAACCAGGGGGAACTGTTTTTT,CASSESNQGELFF
16,NA,TRBV5-1,TRBJ2-1,TRBD1,TGCGCCAGCAGCTTGACCGGGACAGCAGGGCACAATGAGCAGTTCTTC,CASSLTGTAGHNEQFF
12,few,TRBV6-5,TRBJ2-7,NA,TGTGCCAGCAGCCAAACCAGAAGCGAGCAGTACTTC,CASSQTRSEQYF
14,few,TRBV12-3/TRBV12-4,TRBJ1-2,NA,TGTGCCAGCAGCCCACCAGGGTGTTACTATGGCTACACCTTC,CASSPPGCYYGYTF
15,few,TRBV6-1,TRBJ1-2,NA,TGTGCCAGCATCCCTTTTGGGGATTTGATCTATGGCTACACCTTC,CASIPFGDLIYGYTF
18,few,TRBV6-5,TRBJ2-7,TRBD2,TGTGCCAGCAGTTACCCTCCCCCTGGCGGGGGGCCCGCGGACGAGCAGTACTTC,CASSYPPPGGGPADEQYF
16,NA,TRBV21-1,TRBJ2-7,NA,TGTGCCAGCAGCAAAGGAACTAGCGGGAGATCCTACGAGCAGTACTTC,CASSKGTSGRSYEQYF
12,NA,TRBV29-1,TRBJ2-5,NA,TGCAGCGTTGTCGGCACCGAAGAGACCCAGTACTTC,CSVVGTEETQYF
15,NA,TRBV2,TRBJ2-1,NA,TGTGCCAGCAGTGAAGGGACTGGAATCTACAATGAGCAGTTCTTC,CASSEGTGIYNEQFF
16,NA,TRBV28,TRBJ2-2,NA,TGTGCCAGCAGCCCTACCCCGGACCGGATTATTGGGGAGCTGTTTTTT,CASSPTPDRIIGELFF
12,NA,TRBV27,TRBJ1-1,NA,TGTGCCAGCAGTCCATGGGGGGGGGGTGCTTTCTTT,CASSPWGGGAFF
15,NA,TRBV4-1,TRBJ2-3,NA,TGCGCCAGCAGCCACCCATCGGGCAGCACAGATACGCAGTATTTT,CASSHPSGSTDTQYF
15,few,TRBV7-2,TRBJ1-1,TRBD1,TGTGCCAGCAGCTTGGGGACAGGGGGCCTGACTGAAGCTTTCTTT,CASSLGTGGLTEAFF
13,NA,TRBV7-3,TRBJ2-7,NA,TGTGCCAGCAGCCAAACCGGGACCGCCGAGCAGTACTTC,CASSQTGTAEQYF